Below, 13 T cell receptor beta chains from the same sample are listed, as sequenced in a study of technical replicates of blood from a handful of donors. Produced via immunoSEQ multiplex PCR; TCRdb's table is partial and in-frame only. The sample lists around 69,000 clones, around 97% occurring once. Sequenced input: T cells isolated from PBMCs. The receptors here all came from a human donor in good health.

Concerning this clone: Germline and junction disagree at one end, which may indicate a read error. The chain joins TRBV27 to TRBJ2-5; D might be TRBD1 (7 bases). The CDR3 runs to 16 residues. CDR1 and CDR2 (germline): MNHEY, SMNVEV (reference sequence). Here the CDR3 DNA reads TGTGCCAGCAGTCGACTAGGGACAGACGTCCAAGAAACCCAGTACTTC. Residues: CASSRLGTDVQETQYF.

In DNA form, the CDR3 reads TGTGCCAGCAGTGCAGGGACTAGCGGACCCACAGATACGCAGTATTTT. This translates into CASSAGTSGPTDTQYF. This chain joins TRBV25-1 and TRBJ2-3; 11 bases fit TRBD2. The CDR3 is 16 residues long. The ends lost 4 bases at V and 2 bases at J; junction bases unmatched: 5. Germline V gives CDR1 MGHDK, CDR2 SYGVNS.

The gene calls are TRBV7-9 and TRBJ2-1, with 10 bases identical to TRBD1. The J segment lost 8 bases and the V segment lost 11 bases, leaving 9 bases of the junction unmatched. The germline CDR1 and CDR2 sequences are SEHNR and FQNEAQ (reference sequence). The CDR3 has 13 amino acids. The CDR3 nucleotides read TGTGCCGGGGCGACAGGGGGCTCGGATGAGCAGTTCTTC. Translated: CAGATGGSDEQFF.

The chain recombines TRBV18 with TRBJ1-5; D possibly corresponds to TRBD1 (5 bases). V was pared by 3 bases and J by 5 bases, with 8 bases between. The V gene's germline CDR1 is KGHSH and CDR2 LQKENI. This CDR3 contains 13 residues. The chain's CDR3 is CASSPGRDQPQHF. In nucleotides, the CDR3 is TGTGCCAGCTCACCGGGGCGAGATCAGCCCCAGCATTTT.

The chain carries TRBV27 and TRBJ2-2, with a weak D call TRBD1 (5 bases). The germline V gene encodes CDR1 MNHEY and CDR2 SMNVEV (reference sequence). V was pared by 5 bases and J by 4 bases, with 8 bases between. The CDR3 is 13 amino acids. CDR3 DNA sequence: TGTGCCAGCAGTACAGGAGTCACCGGGGAGCTGTTTTTT. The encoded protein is CASSTGVTGELFF.

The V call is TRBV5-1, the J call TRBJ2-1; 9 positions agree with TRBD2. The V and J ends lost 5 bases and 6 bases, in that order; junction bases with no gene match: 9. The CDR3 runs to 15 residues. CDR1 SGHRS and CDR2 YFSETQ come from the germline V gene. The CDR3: CASRTVSGGTNEQFF. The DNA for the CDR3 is TGCGCCAGCAGAACCGTGAGCGGGGGGACCAATGAGCAGTTCTTC.

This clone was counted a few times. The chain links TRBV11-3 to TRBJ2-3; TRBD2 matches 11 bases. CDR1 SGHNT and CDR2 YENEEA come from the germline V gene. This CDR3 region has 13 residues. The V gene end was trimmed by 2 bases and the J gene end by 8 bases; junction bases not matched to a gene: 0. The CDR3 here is CASSLTSGGTQYF. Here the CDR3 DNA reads TGTGCCAGCAGCTTAACTAGCGGGGGTACGCAGTATTTT.

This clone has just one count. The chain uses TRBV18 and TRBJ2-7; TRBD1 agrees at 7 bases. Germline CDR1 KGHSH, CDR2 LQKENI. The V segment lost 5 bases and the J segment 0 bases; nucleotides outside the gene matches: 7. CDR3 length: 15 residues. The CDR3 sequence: CASSRDSSRSYEQYF. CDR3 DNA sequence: TGTGCCAGCTCAAGGGACAGTTCTCGCTCCTACGAGCAGTACTTC.

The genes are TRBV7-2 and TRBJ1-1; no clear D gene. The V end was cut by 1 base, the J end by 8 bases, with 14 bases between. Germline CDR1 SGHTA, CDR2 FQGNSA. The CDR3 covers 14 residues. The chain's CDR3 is CASSLEAGSGEAFF. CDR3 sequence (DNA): TGTGCCAGCAGCTTAGAAGCAGGTTCGGGGGAAGCTTTCTTT.

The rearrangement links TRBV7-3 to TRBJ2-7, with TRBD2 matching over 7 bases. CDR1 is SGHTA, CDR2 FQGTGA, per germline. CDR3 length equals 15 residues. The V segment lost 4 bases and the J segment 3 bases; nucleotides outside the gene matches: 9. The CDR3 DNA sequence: TGTGCCAGCAGCTCTCAAGCGGGAACCCACTACGAGCAGTACTTC. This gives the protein CASSSQAGTHYEQYF.

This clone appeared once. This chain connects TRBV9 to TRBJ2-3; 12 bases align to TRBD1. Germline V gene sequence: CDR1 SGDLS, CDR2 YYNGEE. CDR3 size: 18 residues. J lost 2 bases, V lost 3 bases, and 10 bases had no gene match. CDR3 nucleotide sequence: TGTGCCAGCAGCGCGGCCCCAGGGACAGGGGGCTTCACAGATACGCAGTATTTT. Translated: CASSAAPGTGGFTDTQYF.

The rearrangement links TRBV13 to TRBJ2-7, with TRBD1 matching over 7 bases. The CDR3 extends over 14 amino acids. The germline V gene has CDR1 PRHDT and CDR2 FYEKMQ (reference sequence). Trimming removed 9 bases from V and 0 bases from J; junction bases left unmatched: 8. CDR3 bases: TGTGCCAGTTCTAGGGGGCCTAGCTCCTACGAGCAGTACTTC. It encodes CASSRGPSSYEQYF.

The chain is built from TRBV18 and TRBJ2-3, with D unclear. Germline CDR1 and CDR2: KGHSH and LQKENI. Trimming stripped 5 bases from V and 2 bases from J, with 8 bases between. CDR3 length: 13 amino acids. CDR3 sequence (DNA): TGTGCCAGCTCAGAGGTTTCCACAGATACGCAGTATTTT. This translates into CASSEVSTDTQYF.